This TCR beta chain was identified in a study of shared clonotypes between healthy human individuals (dated by TCRdb to about 2020). Concerning the study at large: Three men and a couple of women, aged 18 to 49 years, made up the cohort. Per donor, three plates each were used for CD4 naive and CD4 memory, two for CD8 naive, and one for CD8 memory. To estimate repertoire size and how much clonotype sharing occurs between individuals, the study deeply sequenced the blood TCR repertoires of 5 or 6 healthy adults. To increase sequencing depth and limit assay-specific biases, TCR repertoire library preparation and sequencing were carried out by different laboratories using diverse techniques. Each donor's leukapheresis produced roughly between roughly 0.94 and 9.5 billion PBMCs. What the study reported, not specific to this receptor: Larger estimated clonotype richness was generally found for naive subsets than for memory subsets. Clonotypes shared by all four sorted-subset donors showed higher generation probabilities than non-shared clonotypes. Incomplete sequencing was indicated by rarefaction of sorted-subset datasets, despite the large sequencing depth. About 5% of naive CD4, more than 3% of naive CD8, about 2.4% of memory CD4, and more than 0.35% of memory CD8 clonotypes were shared across several donors. The genetic and exposure-history diversity represented was limited by the small number of donors. Pairwise subsampling indicated that sequencing depth was expected to affect the degree of clonotype sharing among donors. Only blood was sampled, and tissue TCR repertoires likely differ from those in blood.

The donors were healthy, HIV-negative adults who had no recently reported acute infections or vaccinations. All donors were Caucasian adults living in Nashville, Tennessee, USA. Magnetic negative selection was used to enrich CD4+ T cells, after which naive cells were positively selected on CD45RA and the negative fraction became the memory subset. Blood was collected by leukapheresis, and PBMCs were isolated by Ficoll-Histopaque density gradient centrifugation and then cryopreserved in liquid nitrogen vapor phase. Purity and quantity of every magnetically sorted T cell population were checked by analytical flow cytometry. From each sorted fraction, genomic DNA was isolated and quantified by UV absorbance on a Nanodrop 2000c. The count of this clone is one. It lacks a known antigen. No much larger clone is present one base from it, and per-base qualities are unavailable. Using the deep immunoSEQ assay, TCR CDR3 regions were amplified from genomic DNA by multiplex PCR. Extracted genomic DNA from each cell subset was distributed evenly across all wells of several immunoSEQ 96-well plates, and each plate was treated as a replicate. Each replicate PCR for sorted subsets received around 210 ng genomic DNA, equal to about 30,000 T cell genomes. The purified libraries were quantified using a Qubit 3.0 fluorometer, sized with a Bioanalyzer 2100, and then quantified again using the KAPA Library Quantification kit. A separate single-read 150-cycle Illumina NextSeq 550 flow cell was used to sequence each immunoSEQ 96-well plate. Processing in the source paper ran as follows. Because only junctional sequences without quality scores were contained in the immunoSEQ output, filtering matching that applied to full-length reads could not be performed. To assign V/J genes and CDR3, sequences were annotated against IMGT germline references using PyIR, a Python wrapper for IgBLAST v1.9. Reads with weak V/J assignments (E-value above 1e-6), missing CDR3, stop codons, out-of-frame junctions, or ambiguous translated residues were removed. A V3J clonotype was defined by an identical inferred V gene, J gene, and CDR3 amino acid sequence. The percentage overlap between two repertoires was calculated by dividing the number of shared unique clonotypes by the size of the smaller repertoire. RTK rarefaction, the Chao1 estimator, and Recon v2.1 estimates of unobserved clonotypes were used to assess repertoire richness. Generation probabilities were computed with OLGA for all TCRbeta clonotypes obtained by the gDNA method from a handful of donors. The immuneACCESS repertoire file appears here via TCRdb, limited to in-frame rearrangements. These files lack a portion of the clones; in checked studies, under half of the deficit traces to unresolved V genes, and the cause of the others is not known. The D gene and trimming were derived from the DNA, and the V and J assignments and clone size from that table. This sample holds 2 million to 2.5 million clones; approximately 95% were observed only once. The ten largest clonotypes hold 0.3% to 0.4% of the sample.

The cysteine opens and the phenylalanine closes a CDR3 of 15 amino acids. Only the CDR3 portion is preserved as DNA: 45 bases, with reading frame beginning at the first base. CDR1 and CDR2 are drawn from the germline V gene: MNHEY, SVGAGI. Trimming removed 2 bases from V and 0 bases from J; the gene matches leave 4 bases unexplained. The sequencing sample was made of naive CD4+ T cells from PBMCs. The cell subset or site label here, explained by the study, means: CD45RA+ positively selected. This sequence uses TRBV6-5 and TRBJ2-7; 7 bases in the junction line up with TRBD1. This TCR was recovered from a man between 18 and 35 years old in good health. Some clones in this sample may be carry-over from other donors' samples. The bases are TGTGCCAGCAGTTACGACAGGGCGCGCTCCTACGAGCAGTACTTC. The resulting protein is CASSYDRARSYEQYF.